The clone carrying this T cell receptor (beta chain) has only a few counts. The antigen is not known. The data belong to a study of T cell repertoires in cytomegalovirus infection. Germline lookup yields CDR1 SGHDT and CDR2 YYEEEE. The CDR3 loop spans 15 amino acids. V lost 4 bases and J lost 4, with 17 bases in between. One entry per CDR3 protein, called by TCRdb with MiXCR from the reads. Here the sample spans about 770,000 distinct CDR3 sequences, almost 30% being singletons. The source of this sequence is a human donor in good health (CMV status not recorded). Some clones in this sample may be carry-over from other donors' samples. This chain uses TRBV5-6 with TRBJ1-2, with D uncertain. The input for sequencing was cultured CD8+ T cells from PBMCs, taken from culture after CMV antigen stimulation. This chain's CDR3 is CASSLTGYVFYGYTF. CDR3 sequence (DNA): TGTGCCAGCAGCCTCACTGGATACGTCTTCTATGGCTACACCTTC. The full variable domain, with the rest looked up from reference TRBV5-6 and TRBJ1-2, is DAGVTQSPTHLIKTRGQQVTLRCSPKSGHDTVSWYQQALGQGPQFIFQYYEEEERQRGNFPDRFSGHQFPNYSSELNVNALLLGDSALYLCASSLTGYVFYGYTFGSGTRLTVV.